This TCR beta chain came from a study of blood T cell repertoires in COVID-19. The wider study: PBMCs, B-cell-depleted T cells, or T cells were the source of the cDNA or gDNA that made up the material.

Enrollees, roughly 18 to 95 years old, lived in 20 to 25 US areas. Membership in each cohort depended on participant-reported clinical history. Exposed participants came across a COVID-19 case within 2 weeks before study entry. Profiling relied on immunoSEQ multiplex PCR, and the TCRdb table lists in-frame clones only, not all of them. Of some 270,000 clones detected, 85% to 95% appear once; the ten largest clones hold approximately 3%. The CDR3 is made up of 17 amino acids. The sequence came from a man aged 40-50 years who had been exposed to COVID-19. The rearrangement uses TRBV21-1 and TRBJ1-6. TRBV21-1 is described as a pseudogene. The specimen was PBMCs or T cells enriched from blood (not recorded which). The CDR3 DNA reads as TGTGCCAGCCGAGGTACGCACGGGGGACGTTGGTATTCACCCCTCCACTTT. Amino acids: CASRGTHGGRWYSPLHF.